A single sample is the source of the 18 T cell receptor beta chains below, sequenced in a study of cytomegalovirus exposure and HLA in healthy donors. 13 Jbeta primers and 60 Vbeta primers were used for the PCR. Data came from immunoSEQ multiplex PCR; TCRdb stores just in-frame clones and leaves some out. Its clone listing holds around 120,000 clones. Material: PBMCs. Source of these receptors: a man aged 18 to 30 in good health and CMV-seronegative.

This sequence joins TRBV7-8 and TRBJ2-2; 9 bases map to TRBD1. V gave up 5 bases and J gave up 4 bases; unmatched junction bases: 11. Germline V gene sequence: CDR1 SGHVS, CDR2 FQNEAQ. The CDR3 is 17 amino acids. CDR3 nucleotide sequence: TGTGCCAGCAGCCCCCGCTCGGGACAGGGAACCACCGGGGAGCTGTTTTTT. Translating gives CASSPRSGQGTTGELFF.

The V gene is TRBV7-9, the J gene TRBJ2-1; weak D call: TRBD2 (5 bases). This CDR3 has 15 amino acids. Germline V CDR1 and CDR2: SEHNR, FQNEAQ (reference sequence). Trimming removed 4 bases at V and 6 bases at J, with 16 bases between. CDR3 protein: CASSSPSSRSNEQFF. CDR3 in DNA: TGTGCCAGCAGCTCTCCTAGCAGCAGGTCCAATGAGCAGTTCTTC.

This sequence joins TRBV5-1 and TRBJ2-1; 8 bases line up with TRBD2. The CDR3 covers 16 residues. CDR1 SGHRS and CDR2 YFSETQ come from the germline V gene. The V gene end was trimmed by 1 base and the J gene end by 4 bases; junction bases not matched to a gene: 7. The chain's CDR3 is CASSLNPGGGYNEQFF. CDR3 nucleotides: TGCGCCAGCAGCTTGAACCCCGGGGGGGGTTACAATGAGCAGTTCTTC.

This chain links TRBV9 with TRBJ1-3; possibly TRBD1 for D (6 bases). Germline V CDR1 and CDR2: SGDLS, YYNGEE. The CDR3 runs 15 residues. V gave up 5 bases and J gave up 4 bases, with 16 bases separating them. The CDR3 sequence: CASSFEGGSGNTIYF. As DNA, the CDR3 is TGTGCCAGCAGTTTTGAGGGGGGGAGCGGAAACACCATATATTTT.

The chain is built from TRBV27 and TRBJ2-5; 9 nucleotides match TRBD1. The J call may be mistaken, given a closer DNA end match to TRBJ2-7. The CDR3 contains 17 residues. Looked up from germline, CDR1 is MNHEY and CDR2 is SMNVEV (reference sequence). DNA for the CDR3: TGTGCCAGCAGTTTATCGGCGGGACAGGGCACGTCCTACGAGCAGTACTTC. This gives the protein CASSLSAGQGTSYEQYF.

The rearrangement links TRBV4-1 to TRBJ2-5, with 12 bases aligning to TRBD2. The better agreement between TRBJ2-7 and the DNA end casts doubt on the J call. Per the germline V gene, CDR1 is MGHRA and CDR2 is YSYEKL. This CDR3 comprises 16 residues. DNA for the CDR3: TGCGCCAGCAGCCTGACTAGCGGGAGACCCTCCTACGAGCAGTACTTC. This encodes CASSLTSGRPSYEQYF.

The chain carries TRBV30 and TRBJ1-1; D may be TRBD1 (5 bases). Deletions cut 0 bases from V and 3 bases from J, with 8 bases between. Germline V lookup: CDR1 GTSNPN, CDR2 SVGIG (reference sequence). The CDR3 contains 13 residues. CDR3 DNA sequence: TGTGCCTGGAGTGTAAGCAGGGACACTGAAGCTTTCTTT. Protein: CAWSVSRDTEAFF.

The chain couples TRBV6-1 to TRBJ1-6; possibly TRBD1 for D (6 bases). The V gene's germline CDR1 is MNHNS and CDR2 SASEGT. V shed 3 bases and J shed 10 bases, with 19 bases lying between them. CDR3 length: 16 amino acids. For the CDR3, the DNA is TGTGCCAGCAGTGAGAGTACGGGGGGGCTCAGGTCACCCCTCCACTTT. This translates into CASSESTGGLRSPLHF.

This chain joins TRBV28 and TRBJ2-7, with a possible D match to TRBD2 (6 bases). The CDR3 totals 16 residues. The ends were cut back, 2 bases at V and 2 bases at J, with 16 bases in the middle. Germline values: CDR1 MDHEN, CDR2 SYDVKM. The CDR3, as DNA: TGTGCCAGCAGTTTAAACCTCGGGGGACTCCCCTACGAGCAGTACTTC. Its translation: CASSLNLGGLPYEQYF.

This chain links TRBV6-6 with TRBJ1-4; 7 nucleotides agree with TRBD1. CDR1 is MNHNY, CDR2 SVGAGI, per germline (reference sequence). Trimming removed 0 bases from V and 4 bases from J; junction bases left unmatched: 2. This CDR3 comprises 15 residues. CDR3: CASSYSGTVNEKLFF. CDR3 in DNA: TGTGCCAGCAGTTACTCGGGGACAGTTAATGAAAAACTGTTTTTT.

This chain connects TRBV28 to TRBJ1-5, with 7 bases lining up with TRBD1. With V trimmed by 3 bases and J by 6 bases, 5 bases remained unmatched. The CDR3 totals 14 residues. Germline lookup yields CDR1 MDHEN and CDR2 SYDVKM. CDR3 in amino acids: CASSFTGAVQPQHF. The CDR3 DNA is TGTGCCAGCAGTTTCACAGGGGCAGTTCAGCCCCAGCATTTT.

The J gene is TRBJ1-5, the V gene TRBV10-2; possible D gene TRBD1, 5 bases. Germline CDR1 and CDR2: WSHSY and SAAADI. CDR3 size: 16 residues. Trimming stripped 2 bases from V and 6 bases from J, with 17 bases between. Here the CDR3 reads CASSEPGEGRGQPQHF. CDR3 nucleotide sequence: TGCGCCAGCAGTGAGCCGGGGGAAGGGCGCGGTCAGCCCCAGCATTTT.

The rearrangement uses TRBV5-5 and TRBJ2-3, with 10 bases lining up with TRBD2. Germline V lookup: CDR1 SGHKS, CDR2 YYEKEE (reference sequence). The CDR3 has 15 residues. V lost 2 bases to trimming and J lost 4 bases; unmatched junction nucleotides: 4. This chain's CDR3 is CASSLRLAGADTQYF. For the CDR3, the DNA is TGTGCCAGCAGCTTAAGGCTAGCGGGAGCAGATACGCAGTATTTT.

The chain couples TRBV4-1 to TRBJ2-5; 8 bases map to TRBD1. V lost 1 base, J lost 0 bases, and 4 bases stayed unmatched. The CDR3 is 16 amino acids. The germline gives CDR1 MGHRA, CDR2 YSYEKL. The CDR3 here is CASSQGGDRYQETQYF. The CDR3 DNA is TGCGCCAGCAGCCAAGGGGGGGACAGGTACCAAGAGACCCAGTACTTC.

V usage is TRBV27 and J usage is TRBJ2-1; 9 bases map to TRBD2. Germline lookup yields CDR1 MNHEY and CDR2 SMNVEV (reference sequence). V gave up 2 bases and J gave up 7 bases; unmatched junction bases: 6. The CDR3 length is 15 residues. The CDR3 bases are TGTGCCAGCAGTTTAAGAGCGGGAGGATCGAATGAGCAGTTCTTC. It specifies CASSLRAGGSNEQFF.

The rearrangement joins TRBV2 to TRBJ1-1, with D tentatively TRBD1 (5 bases). The CDR3 is made up of 15 amino acids. CDR1 and CDR2 from the germline V gene are SNHLY and FYNNEI. Trimming left V 8 bases short and J 3 bases short, with 19 bases between. CDR3 DNA sequence: TGTGCCAGCCCTGGGAGGTACGGGGCCGACACTGAAGCTTTCTTT. Amino acids: CASPGRYGADTEAFF.

The CDR3 DNA is TGCGCCAGCAGGGAAGACAGGTACACCGGGGAGCTGTTTTTT. It yields the protein CASREDRYTGELFF. The gene calls are TRBV10-1 and TRBJ2-2; TRBD1 might be the D (6 bases). Per germline, CDR1 WNHNN and CDR2 SYGVQD (reference sequence). The CDR3 loop spans 14 amino acids. The V end lost 6 bases, the J end lost 3 bases, and 11 bases lay between the germline ends.

J is TRBJ1-2 and V is TRBV5-4, with D possibly being TRBD1 (6 bases). This CDR3 spans 17 amino acids. V lost 3 bases and J 0 bases, leaving 18 bases between the germline ends. CDR1 and CDR2 (germline): SGHNT, YYREEE (reference sequence). The DNA of the CDR3 is TGTGCCAGCAGCTCGGATGGCAGGGGACATGCTAACTATGGCTACACCTTC. Residues: CASSSDGRGHANYGYTF.